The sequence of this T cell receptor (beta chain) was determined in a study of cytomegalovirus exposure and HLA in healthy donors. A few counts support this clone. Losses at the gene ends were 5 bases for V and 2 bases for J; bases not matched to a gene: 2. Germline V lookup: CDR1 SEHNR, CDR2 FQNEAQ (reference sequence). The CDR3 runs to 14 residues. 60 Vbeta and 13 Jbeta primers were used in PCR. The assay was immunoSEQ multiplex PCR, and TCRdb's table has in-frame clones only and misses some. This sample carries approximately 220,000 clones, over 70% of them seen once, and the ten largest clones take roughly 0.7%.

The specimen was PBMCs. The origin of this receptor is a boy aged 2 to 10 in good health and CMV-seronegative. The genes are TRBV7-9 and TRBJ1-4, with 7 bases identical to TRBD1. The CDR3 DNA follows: TGTGCCAGCAGCCTAGGGGGCACTAATGAAAAACTGTTTTTT. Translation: CASSLGGTNEKLFF.